The clone carrying this T cell receptor (beta chain) was detected a few times. The sample originates from a study of T-cell reconstitution after alpha-beta-depleted transplantation in children. CDR3 length: 16 residues. Trimming took 5 bases from V and 4 from J; bases not matched to a gene: 14. Preparing the TCRbeta library involved the use of unique molecular identifiers. TCRdb re-called the PCR reads with MiXCR, one entry per CDR3 protein. The repertoire holds about 500,000 distinct CDR3 sequences, with approximately 30% as singletons. V and J are TRBV12-3 or TRBV12-4 and TRBJ2-7; 7 nucleotides match TRBD2. The material was PBMCs from the stem cell graft donor, obtained from the stem cell graft. The receptor was derived from a human donor who donated a stem cell graft to a child with aplastic anemia. The CDR3 coding sequence is TGTGCCAGCAGTAGTAACCAGGGACTATCATTATACGAGCAGTACTTC. It yields the protein CASSSNQGLSLYEQYF.